The 22 T cell receptor beta chains listed next were all sequenced from one sample in a study of beta chain features in type 1 diabetes (dated by TCRdb to 2016 to 2019). Beyond this particular receptor, the publication reports: Type 1 diabetes patients showed a moderate but significant shortening of TCRB CDR3 length in all four CD4+ subsets.

Their antigens remain unidentified. Libraries were built with the immunoSEQ multiplex PCR assay. The entire isolated RNA was reverse transcribed using the High Capacity cDNA Reverse Transcription Kit, and thus expressed TCRB transcripts were sequenced. The source is immuneACCESS, and TCRdb retained only in-frame sequences with V and J called. Part of the clones is not carried over; for the studies checked, unresolved V genes explain less than half of this, and the remainder is unexplained. The sample records around 120,000 clones, 15% to 20% of which are singletons. The ten largest clones represent 2.6% of the sample. The sample comprised central memory CD4+ T cells from blood. All receptors come from a man younger than 35 with type 1 diabetes.

By share, this clone counts as medium-sized. The chain combines TRBV7-2 with TRBJ2-3; maybe TRBD2 (5 bases). V lost 4 bases and J 0 bases, leaving 11 bases between the germline ends. Germline-derived CDR1 and CDR2 are SGHTA and FQGNSA. CDR3 length: 15 residues. The CDR3 DNA reads as TGTGCCAGCAGCTCAGACTATACCAGCACAGATACGCAGTATTTT. It yields the protein CASSSDYTSTDTQYF.

The chain is built from TRBV7-9 and TRBJ2-3; a possible D gene is TRBD2 (5 bases). Per the germline V gene, CDR1 is SEHNR and CDR2 is FQNEAQ (reference sequence). V lost 11 bases to trimming and J lost 0 bases, with 21 bases between them. There are 16 residues in the CDR3. The CDR3 loop reads CAVPAGGDISTDTQYF. In DNA form, the CDR3 reads TGTGCCGTCCCCGCGGGCGGAGACATTAGCACAGATACGCAGTATTTT.

This sequence joins TRBV7-2 and TRBJ1-2, with D perhaps TRBD1 (6 bases). CDR1 is SGHTA and CDR2 is FQGNSA in the germline V gene. Trimming removed 1 base at V and 8 bases at J, with 17 bases between. This CDR3 region has 15 residues. CDR3 amino acids: CASSLGVTGMRGYTF. CDR3 coding DNA: TGTGCCAGCAGCTTAGGTGTGACAGGCATGAGGGGCTACACCTTC.

This clone was picked up a small number of times. The identical CDR3 is also encoded by other nucleotide sequences in the sample. CDR3 amino acids: CASSLQGAVEKLFF. The CDR3 DNA reads as TGTGCCAGCAGCCTCCAGGGGGCTGTCGAAAAACTGTTTTTT. The rearrangement uses TRBV5-4 and TRBJ1-4; 8 nucleotides align to TRBD1. There are 14 residues in the CDR3. The germline gives CDR1 SGHNT, CDR2 YYREEE (reference sequence). Losses at the gene ends were 4 bases for V and 8 bases for J; bases not matched to a gene: 7.

The chain links TRBV9 to TRBJ2-3; no reliable D call. V lost 4 bases and J 5 bases, leaving 14 bases between the germline ends. This CDR3 comprises 14 residues. Germline assignment: CDR1 SGDLS and CDR2 YYNGEE. The CDR3, as DNA: TGTGCCAGCAGCTCTCGCGTTGTGGTAGATACGCAGTATTTT. The encoded protein is CASSSRVVVDTQYF.

The sample holds many counts of this clone. The CDR3 loop is CAWSVSLGSNYGYTF. DNA for the CDR3: TGTGCCTGGAGTGTTTCTTTGGGCAGTAACTATGGCTACACCTTC. V and J are TRBV30 and TRBJ1-2, with D unresolved. The V gene lost 0 bases and the J gene lost 1 base, with 12 bases spanning the gap. Germline lookup yields CDR1 GTSNPN and CDR2 SVGIG (reference sequence). The CDR3 spans 15 residues.

This clone was counted a few times. This chain connects TRBV29-1 to TRBJ2-3; the match to TRBD2 covers 13 bases. The CDR3 length is 16 residues. Per the germline V gene, CDR1 is SQVTM and CDR2 is ANQGSEA. V shed 4 bases and J 0 bases; nucleotides not matched to a gene: 4. CDR3 coding DNA: TGCAGCGTTGGAGGGACTAGCGGGACTAGCACAGATACGCAGTATTTT. Amino acid sequence: CSVGGTSGTSTDTQYF.

V and J are TRBV11-1 and TRBJ2-1; tentatively, D is TRBD2 (6 bases). The CDR3 consists of 16 residues. Germline V gives CDR1 SGHAT, CDR2 FQDESV (reference sequence). V lost 0 bases, J lost 1 base, and 10 bases lay in between. CDR3 in DNA: TGTGCCAGCAGCTTAGCTACGGGAGCGTCCTACAATGAGCAGTTCTTC. Protein sequence: CASSLATGASYNEQFF.

About this clone: At the DNA level, this CDR3 is encoded by other sequences in the same sample as well. V usage is TRBV7-2 and J usage is TRBJ2-5; D unclear. CDR1 and CDR2 from the germline V gene are SGHTA and FQGNSA. The CDR3 consists of 12 residues. V lost 3 bases and J lost 5, with 7 bases in between. This CDR3 is CASSFARETQYF. CDR3 nucleotides: TGTGCCAGCAGCTTCGCGCGGGAGACCCAGTACTTC.

In DNA form, the CDR3 reads TGTGCCAGCAGCTTAGTAGCGGGACAGTCCTACAATGAGCAGTTCTTC. Translated: CASSLVAGQSYNEQFF. The chain links TRBV7-3 to TRBJ2-1; tentative D call: TRBD2 (8 bases). This CDR3 contains 16 residues. V was trimmed by 2 bases and J by 1 base, leaving 12 bases between them. Germline V gives CDR1 SGHTA, CDR2 FQGTGA. The full variable domain, with the rest looked up from reference TRBV7-3 and TRBJ2-1, is GAGVSQTPSNKVTEKGKYVELRCDPISGHTALYWYRQSLGQGPEFLIYFQGTGAADDSGLPNDRFFAVRPEGSVSTLKIQRTERGDSAVYLCASSLVAGQSYNEQFFGPGTRLTVL.

The rearrangement uses TRBV2 and TRBJ2-3, with unresolved D. Trimming shortened V by 7 bases and J by 4 bases, and 9 bases separated the two germline ends. This CDR3 is 12 amino acids long. Germline V gene sequence: CDR1 SNHLY, CDR2 FYNNEI. The DNA for the CDR3 is TGTGCCAGCAAGGTGGTAGCAGATACGCAGTATTTT. Its protein is CASKVVADTQYF.

This clone occurred many times. This chain links TRBV13 with TRBJ2-5, with 12 bases fitting TRBD2. V was clipped by 5 bases and J by 5 bases; unmatched bases: 12. CDR1 is PRHDT, CDR2 FYEKMQ, per germline (reference sequence). There are 17 residues in the CDR3. The CDR3 loop reads CASSAASGGAKRETQYF. In DNA form, the CDR3 reads TGTGCCAGCAGCGCCGCTAGCGGGGGGGCCAAGAGGGAGACCCAGTACTTC.

For this clone: Other DNA sequences in this specimen translate into the identical CDR3. The chain carries TRBV5-6 and TRBJ2-6; D remains unclear. This CDR3 has 15 amino acids. Germline lookup yields CDR1 SGHDT and CDR2 YYEEEE. V lost 4 bases and J 1 base, leaving 9 bases between the germline ends. The CDR3 bases are TGTGCCAGCAGCCTTGGACGATCTGGGGCCAACGTCCTGACTTTC. Amino acid sequence: CASSLGRSGANVLTF.

This clone has a count of ten or more. J is TRBJ2-2 and V is TRBV6-5; D ambiguous. Per the germline V gene, CDR1 is MNHEY and CDR2 is SVGAGI. Between the trimmed V and J ends, which lost 5 bases and 2 bases, there was a span of 3 bases. The CDR3 length is 12 residues. The CDR3 loop is CASSANTGELFF. DNA for the CDR3: TGTGCCAGCAGTGCCAACACCGGGGAGCTGTTTTTT.

This chain uses TRBV10-3 with TRBJ1-3; D unresolved. This CDR3 region has 15 residues. The ends were cut back, 2 bases at V and 2 bases at J, with 10 bases in the middle. Germline loops: CDR1 ENHRY, CDR2 SYGVKD. This CDR3 reads CAISEATLTGNTIYF. For the CDR3, the DNA is TGTGCCATCAGTGAGGCAACACTTACTGGAAACACCATATATTTT.

This clone has just a few counts. V and J are TRBV25-1 and TRBJ2-3; 9 positions agree with TRBD2. Germline-derived CDR1 and CDR2 are MGHDK and SYGVNS. V lost 11 bases and J lost 5; bases outside the gene matches: 14. This CDR3 comprises 15 residues. In nucleotides, the CDR3 is TGTGCCTCCTGCTGTGCTAGCGGGAATGTAGATACGCAGTATTTT. This gives the protein CASCCASGNVDTQYF.

V and J are TRBV7-2 and TRBJ1-1, with unresolved D. The germline CDR1 and CDR2 sequences are SGHTA and FQGNSA. Trimming left V 0 bases short and J 5 bases short, with 7 bases between. This CDR3 is built from 13 residues. Here the CDR3 DNA reads TGTGCCAGCAGCTTAGCAGGGTGGACTGAAGCTTTCTTT. This gives the protein CASSLAGWTEAFF. The variable domain in full, with the rest retrieved from reference TRBV7-2 and TRBJ1-1, is GAGVSQSPSNKVTEKGKDVELRCDPISGHTALYWYRQSLGQGLEFLIYFQGNSAPDKSGLPSDRFSAERTGGSVSTLTIQRTQQEDSAVYLCASSLAGWTEAFFGQGTRLTVV.

This clone has just a few counts. This rearrangement joins TRBV6-5 to TRBJ1-2, with D possibly being TRBD1 (6 bases). Trimming pared 10 bases from V and 7 bases from J, leaving 19 bases between. Germline V gene lookup returns CDR1 MNHEY and CDR2 SVGAGI. The CDR3 has 13 amino acids. The CDR3 coding sequence is TGTGCCATCTTCAAGGGGGACACCGTTGGCTACACCTTC. Translation gives CAIFKGDTVGYTF.

In its sample, this clone was seen a few times. V gene TRBV29-1 combines with J gene TRBJ2-7; 7 positions match TRBD1. The CDR3 is 12 amino acids. The trim removed 5 bases at V and 3 bases at J, leaving 4 bases unmatched. CDR1 and CDR2 from the germline V gene are SQVTM and ANQGSEA. The CDR3, as DNA: TGCAGCGTTAGGGGACAGAACTACGAGCAGTACTTC. This codes for CSVRGQNYEQYF.

This clone was picked up many times. The chain has TRBV7-2 and TRBJ1-5, with TRBD1 as a possible D gene (6 bases). CDR3 length equals 15 residues. Germline CDR1 SGHTA, CDR2 FQGNSA. With 2 bases removed from V and 3 bases from J, the gap between germline ends came to 11 bases. CDR3 region: CASSLTGAPNQPQHF. CDR3 sequence (DNA): TGTGCCAGCAGCTTAACGGGGGCGCCCAATCAGCCCCAGCATTTT.

In this sample, this clone turned up many times. The chain has TRBV7-3 and TRBJ2-1; 13 nucleotides agree with TRBD2. Per the germline V gene, CDR1 is SGHTA and CDR2 is FQGTGA. This CDR3 contains 19 residues. After removal of 5 bases from V and 0 bases from J, the junction contained 10 bases not matched to a gene. The DNA of the CDR3 is TGTGCCAGCAGCCGTGGACTAGCGGGGGTCATACCCTCCTACAATGAGCAGTTCTTC. Translated: CASSRGLAGVIPSYNEQFF.

This chain uses TRBV4-2 with TRBJ2-1, with 9 nucleotides matching TRBD1. The CDR3 is 14 amino acids. The germline V gene encodes CDR1 LGHNA and CDR2 YNFKEQ. The V gene end was trimmed by 2 bases and the J gene end by 6 bases; junction bases not matched to a gene: 2. The CDR3 here is CASSQLGQGNEQFF. The CDR3, as DNA: TGTGCCAGCAGCCAATTGGGACAGGGCAATGAGCAGTTCTTC.